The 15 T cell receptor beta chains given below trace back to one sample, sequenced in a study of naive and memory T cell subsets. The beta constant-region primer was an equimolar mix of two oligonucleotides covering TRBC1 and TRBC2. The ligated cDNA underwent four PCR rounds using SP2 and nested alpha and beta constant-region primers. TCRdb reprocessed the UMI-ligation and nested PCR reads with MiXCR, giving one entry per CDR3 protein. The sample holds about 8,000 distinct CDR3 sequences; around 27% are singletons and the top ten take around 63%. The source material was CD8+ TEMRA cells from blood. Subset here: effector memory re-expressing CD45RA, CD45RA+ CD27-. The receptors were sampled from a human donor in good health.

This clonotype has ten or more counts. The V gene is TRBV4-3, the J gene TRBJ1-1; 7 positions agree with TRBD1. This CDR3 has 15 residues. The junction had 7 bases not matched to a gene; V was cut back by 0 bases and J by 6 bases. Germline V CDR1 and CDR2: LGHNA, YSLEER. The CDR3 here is CASSQEAWDRSEAFF. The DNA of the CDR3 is TGCGCCAGCAGCCAAGAGGCCTGGGACAGATCTGAAGCTTTCTTT.

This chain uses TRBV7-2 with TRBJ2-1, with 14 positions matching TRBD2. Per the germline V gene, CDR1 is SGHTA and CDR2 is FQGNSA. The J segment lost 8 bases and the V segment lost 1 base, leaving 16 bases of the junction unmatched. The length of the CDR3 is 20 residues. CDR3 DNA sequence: TGTGCCAGCAGCTTAGATGGACTAGCGGGGGGAACACAAGCCAGGGATGAGCAGTTCTTC. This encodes CASSLDGLAGGTQARDEQFF.

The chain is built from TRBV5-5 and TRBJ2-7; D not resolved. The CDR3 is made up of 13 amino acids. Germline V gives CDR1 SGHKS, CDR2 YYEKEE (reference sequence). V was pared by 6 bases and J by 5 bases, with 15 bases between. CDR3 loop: CASNPPGGDEQYF. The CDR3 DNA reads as TGTGCCAGCAACCCCCCGGGTGGGGACGAGCAGTACTTC.

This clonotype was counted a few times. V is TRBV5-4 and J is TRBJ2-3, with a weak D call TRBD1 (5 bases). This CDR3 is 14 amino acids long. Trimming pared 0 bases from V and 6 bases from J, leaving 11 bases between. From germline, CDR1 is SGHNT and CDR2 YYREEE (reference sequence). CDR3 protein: CASSLGGRVDTQYF. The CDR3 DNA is TGTGCCAGCAGCTTGGGGGGCAGGGTGGATACGCAGTATTTT.

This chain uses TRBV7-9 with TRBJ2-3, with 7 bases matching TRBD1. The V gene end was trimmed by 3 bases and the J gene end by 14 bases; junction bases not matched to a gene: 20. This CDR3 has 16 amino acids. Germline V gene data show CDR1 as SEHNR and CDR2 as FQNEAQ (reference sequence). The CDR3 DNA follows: TGTGCCAGCAGCTTTTCCGACAGGGCCGTGGGATCCCCGGGGTATTTT. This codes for CASSFSDRAVGSPGYF.

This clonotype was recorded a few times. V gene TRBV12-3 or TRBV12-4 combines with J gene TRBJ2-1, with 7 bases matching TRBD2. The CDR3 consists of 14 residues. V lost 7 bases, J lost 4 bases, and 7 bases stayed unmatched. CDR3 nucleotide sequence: TGTGCCAGCAAAAGGAGCGGGGCGTACAATGAGCAGTTCTTC. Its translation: CASKRSGAYNEQFF.

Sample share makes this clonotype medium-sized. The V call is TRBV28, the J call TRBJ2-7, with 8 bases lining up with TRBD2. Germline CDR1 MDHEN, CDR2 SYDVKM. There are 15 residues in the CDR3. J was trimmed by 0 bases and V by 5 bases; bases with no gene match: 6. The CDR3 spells CASSILGGGSYEQYF. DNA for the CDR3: TGTGCCAGCAGTATCCTCGGGGGGGGCTCCTACGAGCAGTACTTC.

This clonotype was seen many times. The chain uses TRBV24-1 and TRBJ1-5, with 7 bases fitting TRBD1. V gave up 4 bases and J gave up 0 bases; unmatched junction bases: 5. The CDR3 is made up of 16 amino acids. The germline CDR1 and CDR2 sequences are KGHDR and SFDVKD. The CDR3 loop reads CATSDAGTASNQPQHF. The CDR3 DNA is TGTGCCACCAGTGACGCCGGGACAGCTAGCAATCAGCCCCAGCATTTT.

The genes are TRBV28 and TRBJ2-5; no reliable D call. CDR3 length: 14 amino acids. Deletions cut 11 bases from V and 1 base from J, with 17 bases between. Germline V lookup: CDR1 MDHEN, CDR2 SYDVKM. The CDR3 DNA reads TGTGCCTGCCGACCACGGGCCTCCCAAGAGACCCAGTACTTC. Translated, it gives CACRPRASQETQYF.

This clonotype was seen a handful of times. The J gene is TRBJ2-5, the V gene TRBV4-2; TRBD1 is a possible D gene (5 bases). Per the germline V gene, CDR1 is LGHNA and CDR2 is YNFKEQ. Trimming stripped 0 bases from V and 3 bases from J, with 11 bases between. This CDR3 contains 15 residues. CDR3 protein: CASSQEDSTEETQYF. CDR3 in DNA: TGTGCCAGCAGCCAAGAAGACAGTACCGAAGAGACCCAGTACTTC.

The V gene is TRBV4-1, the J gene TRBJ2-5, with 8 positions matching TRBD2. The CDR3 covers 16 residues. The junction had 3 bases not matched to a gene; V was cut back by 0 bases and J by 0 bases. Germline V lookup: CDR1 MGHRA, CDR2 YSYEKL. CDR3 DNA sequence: TGCGCCAGCAGCCAAGAGGTAGCGGGGTACCAAGAGACCCAGTACTTC. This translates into CASSQEVAGYQETQYF.

CDR3 DNA sequence: TGTGCCAGCAGTCCACACTCCGAAGCTACCTACGAGCAGTACTTC. Protein product: CASSPHSEATYEQYF. The rearrangement links TRBV28 to TRBJ2-7, with D unresolved. The CDR3 is 15 amino acids. V was pared by 5 bases and J by 2 bases, with 16 bases between. Germline V lookup: CDR1 MDHEN, CDR2 SYDVKM.

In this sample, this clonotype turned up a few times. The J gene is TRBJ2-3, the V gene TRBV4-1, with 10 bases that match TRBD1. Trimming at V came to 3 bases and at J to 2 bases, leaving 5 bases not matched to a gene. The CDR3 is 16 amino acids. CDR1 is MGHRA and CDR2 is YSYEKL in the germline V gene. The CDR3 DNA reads TGCGCCAGCAGCCACCGGACAGGGGGAATCACAGATACGCAGTATTTT. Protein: CASSHRTGGITDTQYF.

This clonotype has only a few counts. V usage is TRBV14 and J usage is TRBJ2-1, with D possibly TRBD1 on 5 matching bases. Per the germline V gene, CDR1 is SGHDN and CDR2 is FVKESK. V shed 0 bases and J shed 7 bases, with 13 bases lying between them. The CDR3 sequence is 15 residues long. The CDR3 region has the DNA TGTGCCAGCAGCCAAGAGGGTCCAGGGTGGAATGAGCAGTTCTTC. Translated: CASSQEGPGWNEQFF.

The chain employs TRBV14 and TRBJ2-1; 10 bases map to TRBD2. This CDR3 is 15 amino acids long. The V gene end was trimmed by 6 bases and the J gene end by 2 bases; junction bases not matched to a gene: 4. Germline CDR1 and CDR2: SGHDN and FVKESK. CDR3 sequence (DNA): TGTGCCAGCAGAGCTAGCGGGGGACCCTACAATGAGCAGTTCTTC. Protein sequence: CASRASGGPYNEQFF.